This TCR beta chain was profiled in a study of T cells in Graves' hyperthyroidism and ophthalmopathy. In its sample, this clonotype was seen many times. In germline, CDR1 is KGHSH, CDR2 LQKENI. This CDR3 is 16 amino acids long. V was cut by 6 bases and J by 0 bases, with 16 bases left in between. Patients having uncontrolled infection, another autoimmune disease, pregnancy or lactation were not included. RNA transcripts served as the template for amplifying TCR beta CDR3 regions. First-round RT-PCR of the TCR CDR3 relied on the HTBI primer set. MiXCR was run by TCRdb on the multiplex PCR reads, yielding one entry per CDR3 protein. The table includes around 600,000 distinct CDR3 sequences, roughly 15% detected once.

The chain is built from TRBV18 and TRBJ2-3, with a tentative D call TRBD2 (6 bases). The sequence derives from a woman aged 45 to 65 with Graves' ophthalmopathy. What was sequenced was blood. The CDR3 region is CASSPSRGTSTDTQYF. The CDR3 nucleotides are TGTGCCAGCTCGCCAAGTCGCGGGACTAGCACAGATACGCAGTATTTT.